This TCR beta chain came from a study of T cells after yellow fever vaccination. This clonotype was seen only a few times. MiXCR was run by TCRdb on the 5' RACE reads, yielding one entry per CDR3 protein. The sample includes some 600,000 distinct CDR3 sequences, more than 9% of them seen just once. V lost 3 bases and J lost 3; bases outside the gene matches: 5. Germline CDR1 DFQATT, CDR2 SNEGSKA (reference sequence). The CDR3 sequence is 13 residues long. V is TRBV20-1 and J is TRBJ2-7; TRBD1 agrees at 7 bases. This receptor was taken from a young man who received the YFV17D yellow fever vaccine. The sequencing used PBMCs, collected on the day of the yellow fever booster vaccination. CDR3: CSARDRNYYEQYF. The CDR3 bases are TGCAGTGCTAGGGACAGGAATTACTACGAGCAGTACTTC.